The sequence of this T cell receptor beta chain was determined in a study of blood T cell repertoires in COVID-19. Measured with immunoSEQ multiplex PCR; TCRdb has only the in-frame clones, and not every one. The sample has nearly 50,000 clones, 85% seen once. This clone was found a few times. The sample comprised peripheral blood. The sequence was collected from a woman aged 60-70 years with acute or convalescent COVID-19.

The CDR3 protein is CASSQEISGGVREQFF. CDR3 DNA: TGTGCCAGCAGCCAAGAGATTAGCGGGGGGGTTCGCGAGCAGTTCTTC. The rearrangement links TRBV3-1 (or the pseudogene TRBV3-2) to TRBJ2-1; TRBD2 agrees at 11 bases. CDR1 is LGHDT, CDR2 YNNKEL, per germline (reference sequence). Unmatched junction bases numbered 8, after V lost 0 bases and J lost 10 bases. The CDR3 runs to 16 residues.